The 13 T cell receptor beta chains presented below share a single source sample, sequenced in a study of T cell responses to AZD1222 COVID-19 vaccine. The protocol was immunoSEQ multiplex PCR, while the TCRdb copy is restricted to in-frame clones and leaves out a portion. The sample lists tens of thousands of clones; roughly 87% were seen once. The sample was peripheral blood, taken on day 0 of AZD1222 vaccination. Every receptor here comes from an adult in good health.

This chain connects TRBV7-9 to TRBJ2-2; 12 bases line up with TRBD1. This CDR3 is built from 16 residues. The germline V gene encodes CDR1 SEHNR and CDR2 FQNEAQ (reference sequence). The junction had 5 bases not matched to a gene; V was cut back by 5 bases and J by 4 bases. The CDR3: CASSRDRGLGTGELFF. In DNA, the CDR3 is TGTGCCAGCAGCAGGGACAGGGGGCTTGGCACCGGGGAGCTGTTTTTT. The variable domain in full, with the rest retrieved from reference TRBV7-9 and TRBJ2-2, is DTGVSQNPRHKITKRGQNVTFRCDPISEHNRLYWYRQTLGQGPEFLTYFQNEAQLEKSRLLSDRFSAERPKGSFSTLEIQRTEQGDSAMYLCASSRDRGLGTGELFFGEGSRLTVL.

The V gene is TRBV5-1, the J gene TRBJ2-7; 7 nucleotides line up with TRBD1. J was trimmed by 3 bases and V by 4 bases; bases with no gene match: 7. Germline values: CDR1 SGHRS, CDR2 YFSETQ. The CDR3 contains 14 residues. The CDR3 bases are TGCGCCAGCAGCCCAGACAGGGCCAACTACGAGCAGTACTTC. Translating gives CASSPDRANYEQYF.

The V and J genes are TRBV29-1 and TRBJ2-1; 10 bases map to TRBD2. V dropped 3 bases and J dropped 10; count of bases not matched to a gene: 6. The CDR3 loop spans 13 amino acids. Germline CDR1 reads SQVTM; CDR2 reads ANQGSEA. CDR3 loop: CSVDSSGGVEQFF. In nucleotides, the CDR3 is TGCAGCGTTGATTCTAGCGGGGGCGTCGAGCAGTTCTTC.

The V gene is TRBV27, the J gene TRBJ2-3; D gene ambiguous. V lost 2 bases to trimming and J lost 0 bases, with 3 bases between them. Germline loops: CDR1 MNHEY, CDR2 SMNVEV (reference sequence). The CDR3 contains 13 residues. This CDR3 is CASSLRSTDTQYF. For the CDR3, the DNA is TGTGCCAGCAGTTTACGTAGCACAGATACGCAGTATTTT.

The V and J genes are TRBV29-1 and TRBJ2-2; D may match TRBD1 or TRBD2 (6 bases each). V was pared by 0 bases and J by 1 base, with 9 bases between. This CDR3 has 15 amino acids. Germline V gene lookup returns CDR1 SQVTM and CDR2 ANQGSEA. DNA of the CDR3: TGCAGCGTTGAAGAACAGGGACTGAACACCGGGGAGCTGTTTTTT. It encodes CSVEEQGLNTGELFF.

V gene TRBV7-8 combines with J gene TRBJ1-6; 9 bases are shared with TRBD1. This CDR3 contains 18 residues. V was pared by 5 bases and J by 7 bases, with 15 bases of the junction left unmatched. Germline assignment: CDR1 SGHVS and CDR2 FQNEAQ. CDR3 sequence: CASSRPPQGAKINSPLHF. Here the CDR3 DNA reads TGTGCCAGCAGCCGACCCCCACAGGGGGCGAAAATAAATTCACCCCTCCACTTT.

The rearrangement joins TRBV7-6 to TRBJ1-6; D is unclear. CDR1 and CDR2 from the germline V gene are SGHVS and FNYEAQ. The V end lost 6 bases, the J end lost 5 bases, and 20 bases lay between the germline ends. The CDR3 spans 17 residues. The CDR3 nucleotides are TGTGCCAGCAGTGCAACCCTGGGAGTACTCCATAATTCACCCCTCCACTTT. Protein sequence: CASSATLGVLHNSPLHF.

V and J are TRBV5-4 and TRBJ2-5; 8 nucleotides line up with TRBD1. There are 13 residues in the CDR3. J was trimmed by 4 bases and V by 4 bases; bases with no gene match: 3. Looked up from germline, CDR1 is SGHNT and CDR2 is YYREEE (reference sequence). CDR3 loop: CASSPGQGETQYF. The CDR3 coding sequence is TGTGCCAGCAGCCCCGGACAGGGAGAGACCCAGTACTTC.

This clone occurred once. V usage is TRBV6-8 and J usage is TRBJ2-7; TRBD2 matches 7 bases. J lost 3 bases, V lost 8 bases, and 10 bases had no gene match. The CDR3 is 14 amino acids. Germline loops: CDR1 MNHGY, CDR2 SAAAGT. The CDR3: CASCRAGEGYEQYF. DNA for the CDR3: TGTGCCAGCTGCCGGGCGGGGGAGGGCTACGAGCAGTACTTC.

In DNA, the CDR3 is TGTGCCAGCAGCCAAGACTCGGGGGCCCAGCCCCAGCATTTT. It encodes CASSQDSGAQPQHF. The chain employs TRBV4-2 and TRBJ1-5; D is possibly TRBD1 (6 bases). Germline CDR1 is LGHNA and CDR2 is YNFKEQ. The ends were cut back, 0 bases at V and 7 bases at J, with 10 bases in the middle. The CDR3 is made up of 14 amino acids.

This clone was observed a handful of times. Its ends do not fully match the called genes, so a read error is possible. This chain joins TRBV29-1 and TRBJ2-5, with D perhaps matching TRBD1 (5 bases). The germline CDR1 and CDR2 sequences are SQVTM and ANQGSEA. The length of the CDR3 is 11 residues. CDR3 bases: TGCAGCGTGGAAGGGGTGGAGACCCAGTACTTC. This gives the protein CSVEGVETQYF.

This sequence joins TRBV29-1 and TRBJ2-2, with TRBD1 identical over 8 bases. With 4 bases clipped from V and 1 base from J, the junction kept 5 bases outside the gene matches. Germline loops: CDR1 SQVTM, CDR2 ANQGSEA. The CDR3 is 15 residues long. The CDR3 sequence: CSVGTGTGNTGELFF. CDR3 DNA: TGCAGCGTTGGGACCGGGACAGGGAACACCGGGGAGCTGTTTTTT.

J is TRBJ1-2 and V is TRBV7-2, with D unresolved. Germline CDR1 reads SGHTA; CDR2 reads FQGNSA. V gave up 3 bases and J gave up 1 base, with 6 bases separating them. CDR3 length: 13 amino acids. CDR3 in DNA: TGTGCCAGCAGCTTTGAGGTTAACTATGGCTACACCTTC. As protein: CASSFEVNYGYTF. The full variable domain, with the rest looked up from reference TRBV7-2 and TRBJ1-2, is GAGVSQSPSNKVTEKGKDVELRCDPISGHTALYWYRQSLGQGLEFLIYFQGNSAPDKSGLPSDRFSAERTGGSVSTLTIQRTQQEDSAVYLCASSFEVNYGYTFGSGTRLTVV.